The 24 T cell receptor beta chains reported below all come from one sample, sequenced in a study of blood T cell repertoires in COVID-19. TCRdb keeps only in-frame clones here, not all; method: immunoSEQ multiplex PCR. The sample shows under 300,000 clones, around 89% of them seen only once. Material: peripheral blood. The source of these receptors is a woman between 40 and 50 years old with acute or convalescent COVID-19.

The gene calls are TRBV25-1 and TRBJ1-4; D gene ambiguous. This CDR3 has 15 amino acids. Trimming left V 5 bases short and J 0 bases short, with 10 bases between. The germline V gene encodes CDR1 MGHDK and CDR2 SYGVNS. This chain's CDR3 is CASSWLATTNEKLFF. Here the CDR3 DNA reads TGTGCCAGCAGTTGGTTAGCTACAACTAATGAAAAACTGTTTTTT.

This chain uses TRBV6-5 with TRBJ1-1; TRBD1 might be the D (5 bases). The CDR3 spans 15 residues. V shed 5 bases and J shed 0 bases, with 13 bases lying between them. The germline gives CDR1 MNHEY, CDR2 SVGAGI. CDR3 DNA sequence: TGTGCCAGCAGTCCGCGGGGGGGTATGAACACTGAAGCTTTCTTT. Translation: CASSPRGGMNTEAFF.

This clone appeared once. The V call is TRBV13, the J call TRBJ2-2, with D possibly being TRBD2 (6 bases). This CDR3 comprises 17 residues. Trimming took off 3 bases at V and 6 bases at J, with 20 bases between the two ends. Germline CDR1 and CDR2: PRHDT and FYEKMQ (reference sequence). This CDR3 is CASSLGGNTGGSGELFF. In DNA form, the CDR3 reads TGTGCCAGCAGCTTGGGTGGAAACACAGGAGGGTCCGGGGAGCTGTTTTTT. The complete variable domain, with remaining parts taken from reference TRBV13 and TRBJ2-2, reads AAGVIQSPRHLIKEKRETATLKCYPIPRHDTVYWYQQGPGQDPQFLISFYEKMQSDKGSIPDRFSAQQFSDYHSELNMSSLELGDSALYFCASSLGGNTGGSGELFFGEGSRLTVL.

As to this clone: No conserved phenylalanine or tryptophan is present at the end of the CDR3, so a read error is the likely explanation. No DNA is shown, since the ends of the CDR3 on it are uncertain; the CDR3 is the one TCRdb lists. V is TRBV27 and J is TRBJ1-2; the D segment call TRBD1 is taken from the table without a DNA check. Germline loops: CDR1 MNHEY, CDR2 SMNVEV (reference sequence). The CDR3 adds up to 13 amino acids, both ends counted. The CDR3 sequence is CASSLSGQAIMSM.

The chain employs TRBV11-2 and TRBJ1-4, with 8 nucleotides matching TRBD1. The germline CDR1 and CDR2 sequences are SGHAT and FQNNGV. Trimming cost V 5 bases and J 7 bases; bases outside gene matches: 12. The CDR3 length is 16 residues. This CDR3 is CASSLGSDRGFEKLFF. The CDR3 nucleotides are TGTGCCAGCAGCCTGGGTTCCGACAGGGGTTTTGAAAAACTGTTTTTT. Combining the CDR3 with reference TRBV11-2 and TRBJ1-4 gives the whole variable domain EAGVAQSPRYKIIEKRQSVAFWCNPISGHATLYWYQQILGQGPKLLIQFQNNGVVDDSQLPKDRFSAERLKGVDSTLKIQPAKLEDSAVYLCASSLGSDRGFEKLFFGSGTQLSVL.

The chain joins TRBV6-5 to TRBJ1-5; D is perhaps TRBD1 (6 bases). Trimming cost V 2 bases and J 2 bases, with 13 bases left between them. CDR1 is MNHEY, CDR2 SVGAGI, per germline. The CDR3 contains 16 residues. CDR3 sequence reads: CASSYPGRQGNQPQHF. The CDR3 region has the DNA TGTGCCAGCAGTTACCCGGGGAGACAGGGCAATCAGCCCCAGCATTTT.

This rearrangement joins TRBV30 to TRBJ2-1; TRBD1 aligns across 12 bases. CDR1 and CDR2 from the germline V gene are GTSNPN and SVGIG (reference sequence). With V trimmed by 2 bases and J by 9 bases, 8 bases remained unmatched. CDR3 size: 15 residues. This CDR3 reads CAWSYRDRGRVEQFF. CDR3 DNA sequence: TGTGCCTGGAGTTACCGGGACAGGGGGCGGGTTGAGCAGTTCTTC.

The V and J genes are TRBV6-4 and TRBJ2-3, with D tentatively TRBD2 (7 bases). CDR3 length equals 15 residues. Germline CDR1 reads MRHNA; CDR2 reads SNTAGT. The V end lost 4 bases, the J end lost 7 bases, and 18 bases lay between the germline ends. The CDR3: CASSVRGGATNTQYF. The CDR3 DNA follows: TGTGCCAGCAGTGTACGTGGGGGGGCTACGAATACGCAGTATTTT.

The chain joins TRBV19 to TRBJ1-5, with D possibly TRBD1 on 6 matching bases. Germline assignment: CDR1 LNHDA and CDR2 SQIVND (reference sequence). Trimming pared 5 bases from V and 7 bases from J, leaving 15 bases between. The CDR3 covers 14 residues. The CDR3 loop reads CASSADQGLQPQHF. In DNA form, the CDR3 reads TGTGCCAGTAGTGCCGACCAGGGGTTGCAGCCCCAGCATTTT.

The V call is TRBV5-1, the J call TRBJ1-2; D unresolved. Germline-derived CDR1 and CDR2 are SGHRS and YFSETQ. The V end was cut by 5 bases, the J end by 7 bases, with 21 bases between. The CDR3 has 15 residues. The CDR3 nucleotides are TGCGCCAGCAGGGCCACCGGGGAGCCTCGTTCTGGCTACACCTTC. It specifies CASRATGEPRSGYTF.

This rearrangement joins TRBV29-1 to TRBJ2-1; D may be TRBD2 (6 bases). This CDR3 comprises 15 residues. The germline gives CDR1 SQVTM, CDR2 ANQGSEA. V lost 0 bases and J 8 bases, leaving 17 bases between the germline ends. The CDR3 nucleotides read TGCAGCGTTGAAGAGGAGGGCCTGTCCTCCGATGAGCAGTTCTTC. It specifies CSVEEEGLSSDEQFF.

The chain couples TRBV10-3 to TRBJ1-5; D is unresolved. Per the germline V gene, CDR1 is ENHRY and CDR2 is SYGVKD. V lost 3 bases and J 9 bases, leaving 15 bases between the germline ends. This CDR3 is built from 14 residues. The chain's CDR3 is CAISDPQSAGPQHF. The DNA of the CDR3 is TGTGCCATCAGTGACCCACAGTCAGCGGGGCCCCAGCATTTT.

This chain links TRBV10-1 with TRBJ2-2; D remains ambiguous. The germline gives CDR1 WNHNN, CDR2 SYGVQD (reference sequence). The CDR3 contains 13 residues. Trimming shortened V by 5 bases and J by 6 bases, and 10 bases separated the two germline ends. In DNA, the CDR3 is TGCGCCAGCAGTTTGTCAGTTGCCGGGGAGCTGTTTTTT. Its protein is CASSLSVAGELFF.

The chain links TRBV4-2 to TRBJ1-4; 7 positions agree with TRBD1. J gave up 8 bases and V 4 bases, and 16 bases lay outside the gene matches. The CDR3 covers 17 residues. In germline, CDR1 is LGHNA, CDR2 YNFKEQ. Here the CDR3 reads CASSLLSDGTVKEKLFF. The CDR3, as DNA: TGTGCCAGCAGCCTACTCTCTGACGGGACAGTTAAGGAAAAACTGTTTTTT.

CDR3 sequence: CASSYQDSPRSGAFF. For the CDR3, the DNA is TGTGCCAGCAGTTACCAGGACAGCCCTCGGTCTGGGGCTTTCTTT. The chain couples TRBV6-5 to TRBJ1-1; maybe TRBD1 (6 bases). Germline V gene lookup returns CDR1 MNHEY and CDR2 SVGAGI. Trimming stripped 2 bases from V and 11 bases from J, with 21 bases between. The CDR3 contains 15 residues.

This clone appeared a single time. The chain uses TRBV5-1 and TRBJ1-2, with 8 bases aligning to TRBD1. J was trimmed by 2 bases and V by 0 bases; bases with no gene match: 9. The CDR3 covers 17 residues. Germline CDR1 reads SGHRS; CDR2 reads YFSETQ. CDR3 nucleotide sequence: TGCGCCAGCAGCTTGGATTCGGACAGGGCGTTGAACTATGGCTACACCTTC. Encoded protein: CASSLDSDRALNYGYTF.

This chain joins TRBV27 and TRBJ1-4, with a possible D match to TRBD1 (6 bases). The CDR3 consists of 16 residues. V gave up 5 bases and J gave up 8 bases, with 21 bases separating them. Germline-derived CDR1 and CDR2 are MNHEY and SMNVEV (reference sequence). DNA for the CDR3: TGTGCCAGCAGTCTAATGGGACATGTTGGTTACGAAAAACTGTTTTTT. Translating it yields CASSLMGHVGYEKLFF.

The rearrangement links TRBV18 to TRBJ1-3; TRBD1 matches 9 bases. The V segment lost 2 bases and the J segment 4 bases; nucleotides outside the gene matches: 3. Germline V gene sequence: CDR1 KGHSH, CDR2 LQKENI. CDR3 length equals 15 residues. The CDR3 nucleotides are TGTGCCAGCTCACCAATCACAGGGGGCGGAAACACCATATATTTT. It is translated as CASSPITGGGNTIYF.

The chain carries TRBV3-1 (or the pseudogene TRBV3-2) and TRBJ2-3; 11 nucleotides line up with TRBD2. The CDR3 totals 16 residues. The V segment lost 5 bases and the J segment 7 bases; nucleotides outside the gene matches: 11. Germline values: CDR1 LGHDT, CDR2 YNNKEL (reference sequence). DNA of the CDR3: TGTGCCAGCAGCTTCGGTGGTAGCGGGGGGGGATATACGCAGTATTTT. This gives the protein CASSFGGSGGGYTQYF.

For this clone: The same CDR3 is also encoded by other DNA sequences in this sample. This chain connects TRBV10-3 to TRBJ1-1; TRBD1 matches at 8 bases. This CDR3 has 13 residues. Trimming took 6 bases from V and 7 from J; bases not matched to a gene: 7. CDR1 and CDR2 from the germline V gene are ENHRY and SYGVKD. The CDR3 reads CAIRGTGINEAFF. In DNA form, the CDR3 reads TGTGCCATCAGGGGGACAGGAATAAATGAAGCTTTCTTT.

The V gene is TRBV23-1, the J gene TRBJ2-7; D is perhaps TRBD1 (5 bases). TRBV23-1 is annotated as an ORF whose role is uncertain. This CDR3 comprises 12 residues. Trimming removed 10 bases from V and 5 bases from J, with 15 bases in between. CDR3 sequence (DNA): TGCGCCACCCCTAGGGGCAGGGACGAGCAGTACGTC. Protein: CATPRGRDEQYV.

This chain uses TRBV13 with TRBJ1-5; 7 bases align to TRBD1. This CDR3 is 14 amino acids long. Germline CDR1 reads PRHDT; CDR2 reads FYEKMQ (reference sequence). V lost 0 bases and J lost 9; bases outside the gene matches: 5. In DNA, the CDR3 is TGTGCCAGCAGCTTAGGCCAGGGGGATTGGCCCCAGCATTTT. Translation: CASSLGQGDWPQHF.

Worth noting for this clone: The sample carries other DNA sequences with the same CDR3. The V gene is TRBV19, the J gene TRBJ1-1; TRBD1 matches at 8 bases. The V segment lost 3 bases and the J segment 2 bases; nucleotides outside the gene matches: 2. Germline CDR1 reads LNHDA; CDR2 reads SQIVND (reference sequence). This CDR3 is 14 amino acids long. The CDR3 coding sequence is TGTGCCAGTAGTATCGCAGGGGGCAACACTGAAGCTTTCTTT. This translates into CASSIAGGNTEAFF.

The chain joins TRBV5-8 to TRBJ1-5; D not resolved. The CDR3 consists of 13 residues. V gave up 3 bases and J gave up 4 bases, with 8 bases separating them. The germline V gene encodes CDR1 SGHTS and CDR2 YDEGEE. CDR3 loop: CASSSRVNQPQHF. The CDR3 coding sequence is TGTGCCAGCAGCTCGAGGGTTAATCAGCCCCAGCATTTT.